The 4 T cell receptor beta chains reported below all come from one sample, sequenced in a study of somatic mutations in cytotoxic T cells in rheumatoid arthritis (dated by TCRdb to the late 2010s). The library was produced with the immunoSEQ multiplex PCR assay. Drawn from immuneACCESS, this table holds only the in-frame rearrangements with V and J called that TCRdb kept. Clones are partly lost; checked studies trace under half to an unresolved V gene and leave the rest unexplained. Within this sample are some 8,700 clones, with approximately 75% of them counted one time only. The ten largest clones capture under 40% of the sample. Sequenced: CD8+ T cells sorted from blood. These TCRs come from a woman aged 45-65 years in good health.

V and J are TRBV28 and TRBJ1-1; TRBD1 might be the D (5 bases). The CDR3 length is 14 residues. Germline assignment: CDR1 MDHEN and CDR2 SYDVKM. The V end was cut by 10 bases, the J end by 0 bases, with 15 bases between. CDR3 sequence: CATSPDIMNTEAFF. In DNA form, the CDR3 reads TGTGCCACCAGCCCGGACATTATGAACACTGAAGCTTTCTTT.

This chain uses TRBV5-6 with TRBJ1-1, with TRBD1 identical over 9 bases. J gave up 4 bases and V 1 base, and 2 bases lay outside the gene matches. Per germline, CDR1 SGHDT and CDR2 YYEEEE. CDR3 length equals 14 residues. DNA for the CDR3: TGTGCCAGCAGCTTGCAGACAGGGGGCACTGAAGCTTTCTTT. Its translation: CASSLQTGGTEAFF.

The V call is TRBV27, the J call TRBJ2-5; 8 positions agree with TRBD1. The CDR3 sequence is 13 residues long. The ends lost 6 bases at V and 2 bases at J; junction bases unmatched: 2. The germline V gene has CDR1 MNHEY and CDR2 SMNVEV (reference sequence). The CDR3 sequence is CASSDRGQETQYF. For the CDR3, the DNA is TGTGCCAGCAGCGACAGGGGTCAAGAGACCCAGTACTTC.

The CDR3 sequence is CASSLTGEPYEQYF. The CDR3 region has the DNA TGCGCCAGCAGCCTGACAGGGGAGCCCTACGAGCAGTACTTC. This rearrangement joins TRBV5-1 to TRBJ2-7, with 8 nucleotides matching TRBD1. V lost 4 bases to trimming and J lost 2 bases; unmatched junction nucleotides: 5. The CDR3 length is 14 residues. Germline V gene sequence: CDR1 SGHRS, CDR2 YFSETQ.